These T cell receptor beta chains were read from a single sample in a study of shared clonotypes between healthy human individuals. Profiled with immunoSEQ multiplex PCR; TCRdb holds only in-frame clones, not every one. The data contain some 2 million clones, 85% to 95% of them singletons. Sequenced input: naive CD4+ T cells sorted from blood. The receptors were gathered from a man aged 18 to 30 in good health. Each CDR3 is given with its conserved first and last residue. The size entry is marked missing in some rows and otherwise reads once, few, many or a size class.

clone_size j_call v_call cdr3_aa
. TRBJ2-5 TRBV28 CASSYSQGSTGTQYF
once TRBJ2-1 TRBV7-2 CASSLVPGNVAYNEQFF
. TRBJ1-2 TRBV5-1 CASSPGPGDYGYTF
. TRBJ2-7 TRBV28 CASSTPVGRTASEQYF
. TRBJ1-5 TRBV18 CASSPLGGINQPQHF
. TRBJ1-2 TRBV28 CASSFGPGGYTF
. TRBJ2-7 TRBV11-2 CASSLLGSGIYEQYF
. TRBJ1-2 TRBV5-8 CASSFRTGNYGYTF
. TRBJ2-1 TRBV7-6 CASSTAGGSYNEQFF
. TRBJ1-3 TRBV5-1 CASSSTGSGNTIYF
once TRBJ2-1 TRBV4-1 CASSQVGLAGGFYGEQFF
few TRBJ2-5 TRBV18 CASSPTGKETQYF
. TRBJ2-7 TRBV14 CASSLIPGQIYEQYF
. TRBJ1-1 TRBV29-1 CSVERGRDTEAFF
. TRBJ1-1 TRBV2 CASSFGQGITEAFF
. TRBJ2-7 TRBV5-6 CASSSIGAGDEQYF
. TRBJ1-6 TRBV7-9 CASSLDGEGSYNSPLHF
. TRBJ2-1 TRBV9 CASSVLGTPGNEQFF
. TRBJ2-1 TRBV2 CASRSSGTVYNEQFF
. TRBJ2-4 TRBV6-5 CASSRGAAENIQYF
. TRBJ2-7 TRBV10-1 CASSVGLGSEQYF
. TRBJ2-3 TRBV19 CASRKTPGADTQYF
. TRBJ2-4 TRBV15 CATSRDLGIAKNIQYF
. TRBJ1-3 TRBV9 CASSKGDTSGNTIYF
. TRBJ2-5 TRBV10-3 CAISESPRSLRQETQYF
once TRBJ1-6 TRBV7-3 CASSPRDGRPLHF
. TRBJ2-5 TRBV6-5 CASSAGQETQYF
. TRBJ1-3 TRBV5-4 CASSPDREGSGNTIYF
. TRBJ2-7 TRBV7-2 CASSRPGLAYEQYF
. TRBJ2-1 TRBV6-1 CASTRTKVEQFF
once TRBJ2-7 TRBV9 CASSEGPAEHEQYF
once TRBJ1-4 TRBV13 CASSLGSGGRTNEKLFF
. TRBJ2-6 TRBV18 CASSLVPFSGANVLTF